The rows below give T cell receptor beta chains drawn from one sample of a study of technical replicates of blood from a few donors. Produced via immunoSEQ multiplex PCR; TCRdb's table is partial and in-frame only. This table holds about 73,000 clones, 93% found once. The sequencing input was T cells isolated from PBMCs. These receptors were collected from a human donor in good health. Each CDR3 is given with its conserved first and last residue. D genes are given only for firm matches. Clone size is shown for a subset of rows, as once, few, many or a class of expanded clone.

j_call: TRBJ2-3; v_call: TRBV7-3; clone_size: NA; d_call: TRBD2; cdr3_aa: CASSFGLAGSTDTQYF; cdr3_nt: TGTGCCAGCAGCTTCGGACTAGCGGGGAGCACAGATACGCAGTATTTT
j_call: TRBJ2-1; v_call: TRBV14; clone_size: NA; d_call: NA; cdr3_aa: CASSQPLASEQFF; cdr3_nt: TGTGCCAGCAGCCAACCACTAGCAAGTGAGCAGTTCTTC
j_call: TRBJ2-1; v_call: TRBV7-3; clone_size: NA; d_call: NA; cdr3_aa: CASSLLAGQGGEQFF; cdr3_nt: TGTGCCAGCAGCTTATTGGCAGGGCAGGGGGGTGAGCAGTTCTTC
j_call: TRBJ2-7; v_call: TRBV2; clone_size: NA; d_call: TRBD1; cdr3_aa: CASSEGQGGYEQYF; cdr3_nt: TGTGCCAGCAGTGAAGGACAGGGTGGGTACGAGCAGTACTTC
j_call: TRBJ2-5; v_call: TRBV5-1; clone_size: NA; d_call: NA; cdr3_aa: CASSLDGREETQYF; cdr3_nt: TGCGCCAGCAGCTTGGACGGCAGGGAAGAGACCCAGTACTTC
j_call: TRBJ2-7; v_call: TRBV5-1; clone_size: NA; d_call: NA; cdr3_aa: CASSPAGTRVYEQYF; cdr3_nt: TGCGCCAGCAGCCCCGCCGGGACAAGGGTATACGAGCAGTACTTC
j_call: TRBJ1-1; v_call: TRBV5-1; clone_size: NA; d_call: NA; cdr3_aa: CASSLGGTIEAFF; cdr3_nt: TGCGCCAGCAGCTTGGGAGGGACAATTGAAGCTTTCTTT
j_call: TRBJ1-4; v_call: TRBV6-1; clone_size: NA; d_call: NA; cdr3_aa: CASSRQDNEKLFF; cdr3_nt: TGTGCCAGCAGTCGACAGGACAATGAAAAACTGTTTTTT
j_call: TRBJ1-1; v_call: TRBV5-1; clone_size: NA; d_call: NA; cdr3_aa: CASSRGGPNTEAFF; cdr3_nt: TGCGCCAGCAGCCGTGGAGGACCGAACACTGAAGCTTTCTTT
j_call: TRBJ2-3; v_call: TRBV7-2; clone_size: NA; d_call: TRBD1; cdr3_aa: CASSLVGQGANTQYF; cdr3_nt: TGTGCCAGCAGCTTAGTCGGACAGGGGGCTAATACGCAGTATTTT
j_call: TRBJ1-4; v_call: TRBV27; clone_size: NA; d_call: TRBD1; cdr3_aa: CASTKGAGLTEKLFF; cdr3_nt: TGTGCCAGCACCAAGGGGGCAGGTCTTACTGAAAAACTGTTTTTT
j_call: TRBJ1-5; v_call: TRBV28; clone_size: NA; d_call: NA; cdr3_aa: CASSFLGGNSNQPQHF; cdr3_nt: TGTGCCAGCAGTTTCCTCGGCGGGAATAGCAATCAGCCCCAGCATTTT
j_call: TRBJ2-7; v_call: TRBV29-1; clone_size: NA; d_call: TRBD1; cdr3_aa: CSVSGTGTYEQYF; cdr3_nt: TGCAGCGTTTCCGGGACAGGTACTTACGAGCAGTACTTC
j_call: TRBJ1-1; v_call: TRBV5-6; clone_size: NA; d_call: NA; cdr3_aa: CASSLSPGRVYEAFF; cdr3_nt: TGTGCCAGCAGCTTGTCTCCAGGGAGGGTGTATGAAGCTTTCTTT
j_call: TRBJ2-3; v_call: TRBV13; clone_size: NA; d_call: NA; cdr3_aa: CASGGGGIYTDTQYF; cdr3_nt: TGTGCCAGTGGGGGCGGGGGTATTTACACAGATACGCAGTATTTT
j_call: TRBJ2-3; v_call: TRBV27; clone_size: NA; d_call: TRBD1; cdr3_aa: CASSFRPRTGGEDTQYF; cdr3_nt: TGTGCCAGCAGTTTTCGCCCACGGACAGGGGGAGAAGATACGCAGTATTTT
j_call: TRBJ2-1; v_call: TRBV7-3; clone_size: NA; d_call: NA; cdr3_aa: CASSPQGGGWSYNEQFF; cdr3_nt: TGTGCCAGCAGCCCCCAGGGCGGGGGCTGGTCCTACAATGAGCAGTTCTTC
j_call: TRBJ2-3; v_call: TRBV9; clone_size: once; d_call: NA; cdr3_aa: CASSVVSTDTQYF; cdr3_nt: TGTGCCAGCAGCGTAGTCTCCACAGATACGCAGTATTTT
j_call: TRBJ1-5; v_call: TRBV4-1; clone_size: NA; d_call: NA; cdr3_aa: CASSQVQGWHQPQHF; cdr3_nt: TGCGCCAGCAGCCAAGTTCAGGGCTGGCATCAGCCCCAGCATTTT
j_call: TRBJ1-1; v_call: TRBV6-1; clone_size: NA; d_call: NA; cdr3_aa: CASSESDRRSAFF; cdr3_nt: TGTGCCAGCAGTGAATCTGACAGAAGGTCAGCTTTCTTT
j_call: TRBJ1-4; v_call: TRBV5-6; clone_size: NA; d_call: NA; cdr3_aa: CASSLSGVTNEKLFF; cdr3_nt: TGTGCCAGCAGCCTATCAGGGGTCACTAATGAAAAACTGTTTTTT
j_call: TRBJ2-1; v_call: TRBV11-3; clone_size: NA; d_call: NA; cdr3_aa: CASSLVGVGHYEQFF; cdr3_nt: TGTGCCAGCAGCTTAGTGGGGGTGGGACACTATGAGCAGTTCTTC
j_call: TRBJ2-5; v_call: TRBV5-5; clone_size: NA; d_call: NA; cdr3_aa: CASTLDSQETQYF; cdr3_nt: TGTGCCAGCACTTTGGACAGCCAAGAGACCCAGTACTTC
j_call: TRBJ2-1; v_call: TRBV4-1; clone_size: NA; d_call: NA; cdr3_aa: CASSQGLLSSYNEQFF; cdr3_nt: TGCGCCAGCAGCCAAGGACTTCTAAGCTCCTACAATGAGCAGTTCTTC
j_call: TRBJ1-2; v_call: TRBV28; clone_size: NA; d_call: NA; cdr3_aa: CASSLPGRGNYGYTF; cdr3_nt: TGTGCCAGCAGTTTACCCGGCCGGGGGAACTATGGCTACACCTTC
j_call: TRBJ2-1; v_call: TRBV7-3; clone_size: NA; d_call: TRBD2; cdr3_aa: CASRTGAGGKQFF; cdr3_nt: TGTGCCAGCAGAACCGGGGCGGGGGGGAAGCAGTTCTTC